What follows are 24 T cell receptor beta chains derived from one specimen sequenced in a study of vaccination effects on CD4 cells after COVID-19. For these TCRs, the target antigens are not known. Cells that had been cultured for approximately ten days were the source of isolated CD4+ T cells. All participants had two doses of either the BNT162b2 or mRNA-1273 vaccine. Some clones are missing from TCRdb's copy, which holds only in-frame ones; the method was immunoSEQ multiplex PCR. In the table there are approximately 61,000 clones, around 73% of which are singletons. The sample was CD4+ T cells from PBMCs cultured without peptide, taken after COVID-19 vaccination. The receptors shown here come from a human donor who received a COVID-19 vaccine.

This chain joins TRBV18 and TRBJ2-5, with D possibly matching TRBD2 (6 bases). CDR3 length: 11 residues. Germline-derived CDR1 and CDR2 are KGHSH and LQKENI. V lost 6 bases and J 7 bases, leaving 9 bases between the germline ends. In DNA form, the CDR3 reads TGTGCCAGCTCCACGCGGGGGACCCAGTACTTC. Translated, it gives CASSTRGTQYF.

This clone was detected a few times. This rearrangement joins TRBV4-1 to TRBJ1-2, with D perhaps TRBD1 (6 bases). Germline V gives CDR1 MGHRA, CDR2 YSYEKL. The germline V and J ends were trimmed by 1 base and 4 bases, with 10 bases remaining between them. The CDR3 has 14 residues. This chain's CDR3 is CASSQGDRPYGYTF. The CDR3 nucleotides read TGCGCCAGCAGCCAAGGAGACAGGCCCTATGGCTACACCTTC.

The V gene is TRBV5-8, the J gene TRBJ2-5; D not certain. The CDR3 runs 14 residues. The V gene lost 1 base and the J gene lost 2 bases, with 9 bases spanning the gap. The germline V gene has CDR1 SGHTS and CDR2 YDEGEE. The CDR3 bases are TGTGCCAGCAGCTTGTTTAATAGTCAAGAGACCCAGTACTTC. It encodes CASSLFNSQETQYF.

This chain uses TRBV28 with TRBJ2-3; 10 bases line up with TRBD1. The V gene's germline CDR1 is MDHEN and CDR2 SYDVKM. This CDR3 spans 16 amino acids. Trimming at V came to 10 bases and at J to 5 bases, leaving 15 bases not matched to a gene. In DNA form, the CDR3 reads TGTGCCATCTGTAGACCGGGACAGGGGTCAGGAGATACGCAGTATTTT. It is translated as CAICRPGQGSGDTQYF.

The V call is TRBV27, the J call TRBJ1-1; D perhaps matches TRBD1 (6 bases). This CDR3 contains 13 residues. V lost 2 bases to trimming and J lost 10 bases, with 14 bases between them. Germline loops: CDR1 MNHEY, CDR2 SMNVEV (reference sequence). Written as DNA, the CDR3 is TGTGCCAGCAGTTTAAGAGGGGACAATAGAGCTTTCTTT. Translation gives CASSLRGDNRAFF.

The chain carries TRBV12-2 and TRBJ1-2; TRBD1 was called by the table and not checked on the DNA. TRBV12-2 represents a pseudogene. This CDR3 is built from 13 residues. The CDR3 nucleotides are TGTGCAAGTCCCAAAAGGGGGTCCTATGGCTACACCTTC. Its protein is CASPKRGSYGYTF.

The V gene is TRBV5-1, the J gene TRBJ2-2; 10 positions agree with TRBD2. Germline V gene data show CDR1 as SGHRS and CDR2 as YFSETQ. The length of the CDR3 is 16 residues. V dropped 2 bases and J dropped 4; count of bases not matched to a gene: 5. This CDR3 is CASSFTGTSVTGELFF. The CDR3 DNA sequence: TGCGCCAGCAGCTTTACCGGGACTAGCGTCACCGGGGAGCTGTTTTTT.

This clone was seen once. This chain joins TRBV25-1 and TRBJ2-4, with no clear D. The germline V gene has CDR1 MGHDK and CDR2 SYGVNS. This CDR3 has 17 residues. Deletions cut 1 base from V and 3 bases from J, with 16 bases between. CDR3 DNA: TGTGCCAGCAGTGAATGGGTAAAAGGTCAGCGCAAAAACATTCAGTACTTC. This translates into CASSEWVKGQRKNIQYF.

V is TRBV27 and J is TRBJ2-2; 8 nucleotides align to TRBD2. The junction had 14 bases not matched to a gene; V was cut back by 6 bases and J by 8 bases. CDR1 MNHEY and CDR2 SMNVEV come from the germline V gene (reference sequence). The CDR3 loop spans 16 amino acids. The CDR3 sequence: CASRLGGLVISGELFF. DNA for the CDR3: TGTGCCAGCAGACTGGGGGGACTAGTGATCTCAGGGGAGCTGTTTTTT.

In the case of this clone: The junction departs from germline at one end; a sequencing error may be responsible. This chain links TRBV29-1 with TRBJ2-2; TRBD1 aligns across 11 bases. This CDR3 has 12 amino acids. Germline V lookup: CDR1 SQVTM, CDR2 ANQGSEA. The CDR3 coding sequence is TGCAGCGTTACTCCAGGGACAGGGGGGCTGTTTTTT. This translates into CSVTPGTGGLFF.

This chain links TRBV15 with TRBJ1-2; 7 nucleotides match TRBD1. V lost 3 bases to trimming and J lost 6 bases; unmatched junction nucleotides: 7. Looked up from germline, CDR1 is LNHNV and CDR2 is YYDKDF (reference sequence). This CDR3 contains 14 residues. The CDR3 bases are TGTGCCACCAGCAGTGGACAGGTCGGAGATGGCTACACCTTC. Protein product: CATSSGQVGDGYTF.

The J gene is TRBJ1-1, the V gene TRBV6-5, with D tentatively TRBD1 (5 bases). Germline lookup yields CDR1 MNHEY and CDR2 SVGAGI. Trimming cost V 6 bases and J 4 bases, with 12 bases left between them. The CDR3 covers 13 residues. This chain's CDR3 is CASRRGGSTEAFF. CDR3 sequence (DNA): TGTGCCAGCAGGCGGGGCGGGAGCACTGAAGCTTTCTTT.

V gene TRBV5-6 combines with J gene TRBJ2-5, with D maybe TRBD2 (5 bases). Germline lookup yields CDR1 SGHDT and CDR2 YYEEEE. The CDR3 consists of 15 residues. The ends were cut back, 1 base at V and 4 bases at J, with 14 bases in the middle. As DNA, the CDR3 is TGTGCCAGCAGCTTGATCTTTACCGGGGTAGAGACCCAGTACTTC. It codes for CASSLIFTGVETQYF.

This chain links TRBV28 with TRBJ1-3; possibly TRBD1 for D (6 bases). V was clipped by 7 bases and J by 5 bases, with 24 bases between them. The CDR3 is 17 residues long. Germline V lookup: CDR1 MDHEN, CDR2 SYDVKM. CDR3 in amino acids: CASTSLRTVLRRNTIYF. The CDR3 nucleotides read TGTGCCAGCACCAGCTTGAGGACAGTCCTTCGAAGAAACACCATATATTTT.

This sequence joins TRBV21-1 and TRBJ2-7. TRBV21-1 is a recognized pseudogene. This CDR3 region has 11 residues. Here the CDR3 DNA reads TGTGCCAGCCGGGGCCTTAGCGAGCAGTACTTC. Amino acids: CASRGLSEQYF.

The chain employs TRBV18 and TRBJ1-6; D remains ambiguous. Trimming took 2 bases from V and 0 from J, leaving 11 bases between them. The CDR3 runs to 17 residues. Germline V lookup: CDR1 KGHSH, CDR2 LQKENI. The CDR3 sequence: CASSPNIGSSYNSPLHF. DNA for the CDR3: TGTGCCAGCTCACCAAATATCGGGAGCTCCTATAATTCACCCCTCCACTTT.

CDR3 amino acids: CASSRTGTRTDTQYF. In DNA form, the CDR3 reads TGTGCCAGCAGTCGTACCGGGACTAGGACAGATACGCAGTATTTT. The rearrangement links TRBV2 to TRBJ2-3, with 8 bases matching TRBD2. The CDR3 runs 15 residues. The germline gives CDR1 SNHLY, CDR2 FYNNEI. The V segment lost 5 bases and the J segment 3 bases; nucleotides outside the gene matches: 7.

The J gene is TRBJ2-1, the V gene TRBV7-6, with TRBD1 identical over 10 bases. CDR1 is SGHVS, CDR2 FNYEAQ, per germline. J gave up 3 bases and V 5 bases, and 4 bases lay outside the gene matches. CDR3 size: 15 residues. CDR3 nucleotide sequence: TGTGCCAGCAGCCCGGGACAGGGGTTCTACAATGAGCAGTTCTTC. Translated: CASSPGQGFYNEQFF.

The chain is built from TRBV18 and TRBJ2-7; no reliable D call. The V gene's germline CDR1 is KGHSH and CDR2 LQKENI. Trimming removed 2 bases from V and 1 base from J, with 9 bases in between. The CDR3 consists of 14 residues. The DNA of the CDR3 is TGTGCCAGCTCACCAGGGCGGACGTCCTACGAGCAGTACTTC. Translated, it gives CASSPGRTSYEQYF.

This clone was detected once. The chain carries TRBV21-1 and TRBJ2-6; TRBD2 is the table's D call, not checked against the DNA. TRBV21-1 is an annotated pseudogene. CDR3 length: 15 amino acids. The CDR3 is CASRYPGSGANVLTF. CDR3 sequence (DNA): TGTGCCAGCCGGTACCCGGGCTCTGGGGCCAACGTCCTGACTTTC.

The chain recombines TRBV5-1 with TRBJ1-1; TRBD1 matches at 8 bases. J was trimmed by 0 bases and V by 4 bases; bases with no gene match: 5. The CDR3 runs to 15 residues. Looked up from germline, CDR1 is SGHRS and CDR2 is YFSETQ. This CDR3 is CASSIGQGMNTEAFF. CDR3 sequence (DNA): TGCGCCAGCAGCATAGGACAGGGTATGAACACTGAAGCTTTCTTT.

The V gene is TRBV7-9, the J gene TRBJ2-1; TRBD2 matches 12 bases. V gave up 5 bases and J gave up 10 bases; unmatched junction bases: 12. CDR3 length: 16 amino acids. Germline V CDR1 and CDR2: SEHNR, FQNEAQ (reference sequence). The CDR3 coding sequence is TGTGCCAGCAGCCCTAGGGGGTCTAGCGGGGGGGAAGAGCAGTTCTTC. Amino acids: CASSPRGSSGGEEQFF.

The genes are TRBV7-9 and TRBJ1-3; 11 bases agree with TRBD1. V shed 5 bases, J shed 0 bases, and the junction held 6 bases outside the gene matches. The CDR3 runs to 17 residues. Germline assignment: CDR1 SEHNR and CDR2 FQNEAQ (reference sequence). In DNA, the CDR3 is TGTGCCAGCAGCCTCTCCGGGACAGGGGGCTCTGGAAACACCATATATTTT. Protein sequence: CASSLSGTGGSGNTIYF.

CDR3 nucleotides: TGTGCCAGCATCCGGGGGAGTACTGAAGCTTTCTTT. This gives the protein CASIRGSTEAFF. This rearrangement joins TRBV28 to TRBJ1-1, with D possibly being TRBD1 (5 bases). CDR3 length: 12 residues. The V gene's germline CDR1 is MDHEN and CDR2 SYDVKM. Between the trimmed V and J ends, which lost 7 bases and 5 bases, there was a span of 11 bases.